This TCR beta chain was recovered during a study of T cells after yellow fever vaccination. General study results and limits: Highly abundant clonotypes carried over from the bulk population could end up in FACS-sorted repertoires as contaminants.

Synthesis of TCR cDNA relied on 5'RACE template switching, which attached a universal primer site and UMIs. TCRdb reprocessed the 5' RACE reads via MiXCR and lists one record per CDR3 protein. The sample consists of about 340,000 distinct CDR3 sequences, 3.5% to 4.5% of them appearing once. For this clonotype: Its antigen remains unidentified.

The CDR3 length is 13 residues. CDR1 is LNHNV and CDR2 is YYDKDF in the germline V gene (reference sequence). V was shortened by 0 bases and J by 8 bases, with 10 bases between the two germline ends. The V call is TRBV15, the J call TRBJ1-2; D not resolved. The sequence came from a young man who received the YFV17D yellow fever vaccine. The sequencing used PBMCs, collected 5 days after the yellow fever booster vaccination. For the CDR3, the DNA is TGTGCCACCAGCAGAGATCGCGGCCGGGGCTACACCTTC. This codes for CATSRDRGRGYTF.